Described below is a single TCR beta chain sequence and its context. The antigen remains unidentified. RNA transcripts were the source from which TCR beta CDR3 regions were amplified. Amplification began with first-round RT-PCR using HTBI primers, then second-round multiplex PCR was performed. TCRdb re-derived calls from the multiplex PCR reads in MiXCR, one entry per CDR3 protein. The data show over 650,000 distinct CDR3 sequences, about 41% seen once. Germline-derived CDR1 and CDR2 are SQVTM and ANQGSEA. CDR3 length: 13 amino acids. Trimming at V came to 3 bases and at J to 4 bases, leaving 4 bases not matched to a gene. This specimen comes from a study of Graves' ophthalmopathy and Graves' hyperthyroidism. Study-wide points: In predicting ophthalmopathy progression, the model reached about 71% sensitivity and around 72% specificity. From stable hyperthyroidism, ophthalmopathy was separated by a 13-signature model with about 88% sensitivity and about 81% specificity. Most expanded clonotypes from thyroid (those above 0.001 frequency) were also found in blood.

The chain carries TRBV29-1 and TRBJ1-1; TRBD1 matches 8 bases. The sequenced sample was peripheral blood. The receptor comes from an adult man with Graves' ophthalmopathy. The chain's CDR3 is CSVEVTGATEAFF. DNA for the CDR3: TGCAGCGTTGAGGTGACAGGGGCCACTGAAGCTTTCTTT.